One and the same sample provided the 32 T cell receptor beta chains below, sequenced in a study of blood T cell repertoires in COVID-19. TCRdb keeps only in-frame clones here, not all; method: immunoSEQ multiplex PCR. The sample holds about 160,000 clones; 80% to 95% are singletons and the top ten take about 5%. The sequencing sample was made of peripheral blood. The origin of the receptors is a woman aged 50 to 65 with acute or convalescent COVID-19.

In its sample, this clone was seen once. CDR3 sequence reads: CASSQSGLAGGRDEQYF. The CDR3 coding sequence is TGCGCCAGCAGCCAATCCGGACTAGCGGGAGGGAGGGACGAGCAGTACTTC. This sequence joins TRBV4-3 and TRBJ2-7; 15 nucleotides match TRBD2. CDR3 length: 17 amino acids. Germline lookup yields CDR1 LGHNA and CDR2 YSLEER. V shed 2 bases, J shed 5 bases, and the junction held 7 bases outside the gene matches.

The gene calls are TRBV10-2 and TRBJ1-3; possible D gene TRBD1, 5 bases. The length of the CDR3 is 14 residues. Trimming pared 1 base from V and 6 bases from J, leaving 10 bases between. Germline loops: CDR1 WSHSY, CDR2 SAAADI. The CDR3 protein is CASSEFAGSNTIYF. The CDR3 region has the DNA TGCGCCAGCAGTGAGTTCGCAGGGTCAAACACCATATATTTT.

The chain links TRBV20-1 to TRBJ1-1; possibly TRBD1 for D (6 bases). V was cut by 3 bases and J by 6 bases, with 8 bases left in between. The CDR3 covers 11 residues. The germline CDR1 and CDR2 sequences are DFQATT and SNEGSKA (reference sequence). Here the CDR3 reads CSARYRAEAFF. The CDR3 DNA reads TGCAGTGCTAGGTACAGGGCTGAAGCTTTCTTT.

The V and J genes are TRBV27 and TRBJ2-2, with TRBD1 matching over 8 bases. J was trimmed by 5 bases and V by 6 bases; bases with no gene match: 14. The CDR3 extends over 17 amino acids. CDR1 and CDR2 (germline): MNHEY, SMNVEV (reference sequence). The CDR3 loop is CASSRFAQGAGTGELFF. The CDR3 DNA is TGTGCCAGCAGCCGATTCGCCCAGGGGGCAGGAACCGGGGAGCTGTTTTTT.

CDR3 region: CASSLGPPLQVSNQPQHF. The CDR3 DNA sequence: TGTGCCAGCAGCTTAGGCCCCCCTTTACAGGTTAGCAATCAGCCCCAGCATTTT. The chain links TRBV7-8 to TRBJ1-5, with D possibly being TRBD1 (5 bases). CDR3 length equals 18 residues. The germline gives CDR1 SGHVS, CDR2 FQNEAQ. V lost 1 base and J 0 bases, leaving 16 bases between the germline ends. The variable domain in full, completed from reference TRBV7-8 and TRBJ1-5, reads GAGVSQSPRYKVAKRGQDVALRCDPISGHVSLFWYQQALGQGPEFLTYFQNEAQLDKSGLPSDRFFAERPEGSVSTLKIQRTQQEDSAVYLCASSLGPPLQVSNQPQHFGDGTRLSIL.

The CDR3 reads CASNFLGQTYNEQFF. The CDR3 coding sequence is TGTGCCAGTAATTTCCTGGGACAGACATACAATGAGCAGTTCTTC. The rearrangement links TRBV19 to TRBJ2-1; 7 bases match TRBD1. Germline CDR1 is LNHDA and CDR2 is SQIVND (reference sequence). The V segment lost 7 bases and the J segment 4 bases; nucleotides outside the gene matches: 10. The CDR3 covers 15 residues.

The chain links TRBV4-1 to TRBJ1-4, with D uncertain. The CDR3 covers 15 residues. Trimming left V 0 bases short and J 5 bases short, with 10 bases between. Germline CDR1 and CDR2: MGHRA and YSYEKL. DNA of the CDR3: TGCGCCAGCAGCCAAGATGAGGCGGGAAATGAAAAACTGTTTTTT. This codes for CASSQDEAGNEKLFF.

The rearrangement joins TRBV2 to TRBJ1-1; D is perhaps TRBD1 (5 bases). The CDR3 has 14 amino acids. The germline gives CDR1 SNHLY, CDR2 FYNNEI. The V gene lost 8 bases and the J gene lost 3 bases, with 16 bases spanning the gap. The CDR3 DNA follows: TGTGCCAGCCGGTGGAGGGAGGGGCACACTGAAGCTTTCTTT. This codes for CASRWREGHTEAFF.

The chain links TRBV7-6 to TRBJ1-4, with a tentative D call TRBD1 (6 bases). The CDR3 runs 14 residues. V lost 5 bases to trimming and J lost 8 bases, with 15 bases between them. Per germline, CDR1 SGHVS and CDR2 FNYEAQ. CDR3 sequence: CASSRRQVGEKLFF. The DNA for the CDR3 is TGTGCCAGCAGCCGACGACAGGTTGGGGAAAAACTGTTTTTT.

The V gene is TRBV30, the J gene TRBJ1-2; D is perhaps TRBD1 (5 bases). Trimming pared 3 bases from V and 3 bases from J, leaving 20 bases between. Germline CDR1 reads GTSNPN; CDR2 reads SVGIG (reference sequence). The CDR3 spans 16 residues. CDR3 bases: TGTGCCTGGAGCGACAGACATTACCGAAGGGACTATGGCTACACCTTC. Its translation is CAWSDRHYRRDYGYTF.

The chain employs TRBV5-5 and TRBJ2-7; D remains unclear. Germline values: CDR1 SGHKS, CDR2 YYEKEE (reference sequence). The CDR3 spans 15 residues. V lost 1 base to trimming and J lost 3 bases, with 14 bases between them. CDR3 nucleotide sequence: TGTGCCAGCAGCTTGTATCAGGATCCCGGCTACGAGCAGTACTTC. This translates into CASSLYQDPGYEQYF.

This chain uses TRBV18 with TRBJ2-1, with 8 bases matching TRBD1. V was pared by 2 bases and J by 8 bases, with 11 bases of the junction left unmatched. Germline V gives CDR1 KGHSH, CDR2 LQKENI. The CDR3 contains 16 residues. CDR3 sequence: CASSPGAQGASYEQFF. CDR3 in DNA: TGTGCCAGCTCACCAGGTGCCCAGGGGGCTAGCTATGAGCAGTTCTTC. Full variable domain (outside the CDR3, taken from reference TRBV18 and TRBJ2-1): NAGVMQNPRHLVRRRGQEARLRCSPMKGHSHVYWYRQLPEEGLKFMVYLQKENIIDESGMPKERFSAEFPKEGPSILRIQQVVRGDSAAYFCASSPGAQGASYEQFFGPGTRLTVL.

V usage is TRBV4-1 and J usage is TRBJ2-2; 12 nucleotides line up with TRBD1. The CDR3 is made up of 17 amino acids. Per the germline V gene, CDR1 is MGHRA and CDR2 is YSYEKL. V shed 3 bases, J shed 3 bases, and the junction held 5 bases outside the gene matches. The CDR3 DNA reads as TGCGCCAGCAGCCAGATGGGACAGGGGGCATACACCGGGGAGCTGTTTTTT. The encoded protein is CASSQMGQGAYTGELFF.

The chain couples TRBV27 to TRBJ2-1, with 9 bases matching TRBD2. V lost 6 bases, J lost 6 bases, and 9 bases stayed unmatched. The CDR3 is made up of 15 amino acids. Germline values: CDR1 MNHEY, CDR2 SMNVEV (reference sequence). CDR3 sequence reads: CASRPWLAGINEQFF. CDR3 DNA: TGTGCCAGCAGACCCTGGCTAGCGGGAATCAATGAGCAGTTCTTC.

This chain uses TRBV25-1 with TRBJ2-7; no clear D. CDR1 and CDR2 from the germline V gene are MGHDK and SYGVNS. The CDR3 is made up of 16 amino acids. V lost 3 bases and J lost 0, with 15 bases in between. The CDR3 loop is CASSDPSRRSSYEQYF. In DNA, the CDR3 is TGTGCCAGCAGTGATCCATCCCGTAGAAGCTCCTACGAGCAGTACTTC.

This sequence joins TRBV5-4 and TRBJ2-3, with D unclear. V dropped 1 base and J dropped 5 bases, with 8 bases sitting between them. Germline V gene sequence: CDR1 SGHNT, CDR2 YYREEE (reference sequence). This CDR3 is built from 13 residues. CDR3 nucleotides: TGTGCCAGCAGCTTGTGGTCGGTAGATACGCAGTATTTT. Its translation is CASSLWSVDTQYF.

The V call is TRBV4-1, the J call TRBJ2-4; TRBD1 is a possible D gene (5 bases). Germline-derived CDR1 and CDR2 are MGHRA and YSYEKL. V lost 0 bases and J 3 bases, leaving 9 bases between the germline ends. There are 15 residues in the CDR3. The CDR3 DNA reads TGCGCCAGCAGCCAAGAAGGGGATCTCAAAAACATTCAGTACTTC. Translating gives CASSQEGDLKNIQYF.

J is TRBJ1-4 and V is TRBV18, with 8 nucleotides matching TRBD1. CDR1 is KGHSH and CDR2 is LQKENI in the germline V gene. J was trimmed by 7 bases and V by 4 bases; bases with no gene match: 5. CDR3 size: 14 residues. This chain's CDR3 is CASSQTGGAEKLFF. The DNA of the CDR3 is TGTGCCAGCTCACAAACAGGGGGGGCTGAAAAACTGTTTTTT.

The V and J genes are TRBV28 and TRBJ2-6; the match to TRBD1 covers 7 bases. The germline CDR1 and CDR2 sequences are MDHEN and SYDVKM. This CDR3 spans 18 amino acids. V dropped 8 bases and J dropped 0; count of bases not matched to a gene: 13. The CDR3 DNA is TGTGCCAGCGGCGGTTTGACAGGGAAGAGCTCTGGGGCCAACGTCCTGACTTTC. This codes for CASGGLTGKSSGANVLTF.

J is TRBJ1-5 and V is TRBV5-1; D unresolved. The germline gives CDR1 SGHRS, CDR2 YFSETQ. The V gene lost 0 bases and the J gene lost 5 bases, with 6 bases spanning the gap. The CDR3 totals 13 residues. CDR3 amino acids: CASSLGRDQPQHF. The CDR3 DNA reads TGCGCCAGCAGCTTGGGGAGAGATCAGCCCCAGCATTTT.

CDR3 nucleotide sequence: TGTGCCAGCAGCCGACAGGCCTCTGGGGCCAACGTCCTGACTTTC. It codes for CASSRQASGANVLTF. The chain is built from TRBV11-2 and TRBJ2-6; D possibly corresponds to TRBD1 (6 bases). The length of the CDR3 is 15 residues. Germline V gene lookup returns CDR1 SGHAT and CDR2 FQNNGV. The V end was cut by 5 bases, the J end by 0 bases, with 8 bases between.

The rearrangement joins TRBV5-1 to TRBJ2-2, with 8 bases fitting TRBD1. Trimming took 1 base from V and 1 from J; bases not matched to a gene: 3. CDR1 and CDR2 (germline): SGHRS, YFSETQ. This CDR3 is built from 16 residues. As DNA, the CDR3 is TGCGCCAGCAGCTTGAGAGGGACAGGGAACACCGGGGAGCTGTTTTTT. Translation: CASSLRGTGNTGELFF.

The chain employs TRBV2 and TRBJ1-1; TRBD1 is a possible D gene (5 bases). CDR3 length: 15 residues. Trimming left V 6 bases short and J 5 bases short, with 19 bases between. Germline V CDR1 and CDR2: SNHLY, FYNNEI. The CDR3 region has the DNA TGTGCCAGCAGGAGGGGATCGAATCGGGGGACTGAAGCTTTCTTT. This encodes CASRRGSNRGTEAFF.

The CDR3: CASSQNADSLNTEAFF. The CDR3 region has the DNA TGTGCCAGCAGCCAGAACGCGGACAGCTTGAACACTGAAGCTTTCTTT. This chain links TRBV9 with TRBJ1-1; tentatively, D is TRBD1 (6 bases). The germline gives CDR1 SGDLS, CDR2 YYNGEE. V lost 4 bases, J lost 0 bases, and 16 bases lay in between. The CDR3 contains 16 residues.

This chain joins TRBV27 and TRBJ1-1; D is undetermined. Looked up from germline, CDR1 is MNHEY and CDR2 is SMNVEV (reference sequence). Trimming pared 3 bases from V and 0 bases from J, leaving 8 bases between. The CDR3 spans 14 residues. CDR3 residues: CASSFQAMNTEAFF. In DNA, the CDR3 is TGTGCCAGCAGTTTCCAGGCTATGAACACTGAAGCTTTCTTT.

The rearrangement joins TRBV7-3 to TRBJ2-1; TRBD1 agrees at 7 bases. J was trimmed by 4 bases and V by 2 bases; bases with no gene match: 11. The CDR3 consists of 17 residues. Germline V gives CDR1 SGHTA, CDR2 FQGTGA. The CDR3 DNA follows: TGTGCCAGCAGCTTATTGCCCGGACAGGTCGGTTACAATGAGCAGTTCTTC. It specifies CASSLLPGQVGYNEQFF. Full variable domain (missing parts from reference TRBV7-3 and TRBJ2-1): GAGVSQTPSNKVTEKGKYVELRCDPISGHTALYWYRQSLGQGPEFLIYFQGTGAADDSGLPNDRFFAVRPEGSVSTLKIQRTERGDSAVYLCASSLLPGQVGYNEQFFGPGTRLTVL.

This rearrangement joins TRBV5-1 to TRBJ1-4; 7 bases are shared with TRBD1. CDR3 length: 15 residues. Germline CDR1 reads SGHRS; CDR2 reads YFSETQ. V shed 4 bases and J 4 bases; nucleotides not matched to a gene: 7. The CDR3 protein is CASSRRQGNNEKLFF. The DNA of the CDR3 is TGCGCCAGCAGCAGGCGACAGGGTAATAATGAAAAACTGTTTTTT.

The V gene is TRBV5-4, the J gene TRBJ2-1, with D tentatively TRBD1 (5 bases). The CDR3 sequence is 13 residues long. Germline lookup yields CDR1 SGHNT and CDR2 YYREEE (reference sequence). Trimming removed 0 bases from V and 7 bases from J, with 8 bases in between. The CDR3 reads CASSLGQPNEQFF. The DNA for the CDR3 is TGTGCCAGCAGCTTGGGACAGCCAAATGAGCAGTTCTTC.

This clone was seen more than once but under ten times. This chain links TRBV30 with TRBJ2-1; the match to TRBD2 covers 15 bases. The CDR3 totals 15 residues. Trimming at V came to 3 bases and at J to 8 bases, leaving 5 bases not matched to a gene. CDR1 and CDR2 (germline): GTSNPN, SVGIG (reference sequence). The CDR3 loop reads CAWSGLAGGIYEQFF. The CDR3 DNA follows: TGTGCCTGGAGCGGACTAGCGGGAGGGATTTATGAGCAGTTCTTC.

The V call is TRBV18, the J call TRBJ1-5, with 8 bases matching TRBD1. There are 15 residues in the CDR3. After removal of 3 bases from V and 5 bases from J, the junction contained 6 bases not matched to a gene. Per the germline V gene, CDR1 is KGHSH and CDR2 is LQKENI. CDR3 bases: TGTGCCAGCTCACCCTGGCAGGGGGCGGATCAGCCCCAGCATTTT. Protein sequence: CASSPWQGADQPQHF. Looking up the rest from reference TRBV18 and TRBJ1-5 gives the full variable domain: NAGVMQNPRHLVRRRGQEARLRCSPMKGHSHVYWYRQLPEEGLKFMVYLQKENIIDESGMPKERFSAEFPKEGPSILRIQQVVRGDSAAYFCASSPWQGADQPQHFGDGTRLSIL.

The rearrangement links TRBV30 to TRBJ2-2; D perhaps matches TRBD1 (6 bases). The V end was cut by 7 bases, the J end by 6 bases, with 12 bases between. Looked up from germline, CDR1 is GTSNPN and CDR2 is SVGIG (reference sequence). The CDR3 is 12 residues long. The CDR3 sequence is CALARGPGELFF. DNA of the CDR3: TGTGCCTTGGCCAGGGGTCCCGGGGAGCTGTTTTTT.

The V call is TRBV7-2, the J call TRBJ2-1; tentatively, D is TRBD2 (6 bases). V was shortened by 0 bases and J by 3 bases, with 12 bases between the two germline ends. Germline V CDR1 and CDR2: SGHTA, FQGNSA. The CDR3 is 16 residues long. Written as DNA, the CDR3 is TGTGCCAGCAGCTTAGCACCGGGACTTAACTACAATGAGCAGTTCTTC. Its translation is CASSLAPGLNYNEQFF. Drawing the rest from reference TRBV7-2 and TRBJ2-1, the complete variable domain is GAGVSQSPSNKVTEKGKDVELRCDPISGHTALYWYRQSLGQGLEFLIYFQGNSAPDKSGLPSDRFSAERTGGSVSTLTIQRTQQEDSAVYLCASSLAPGLNYNEQFFGPGTRLTVL.